This T cell receptor beta chain comes out of a study of blood T cell repertoires in COVID-19. TCRdb keeps only in-frame clones here, not all; method: immunoSEQ multiplex PCR. The sample lists tens of thousands of clones, over 70% occurring once. This CDR3 contains 14 residues. From germline, CDR1 is LNHDA and CDR2 SQIVND (reference sequence). This clone was recorded a few times. Mismatch with germline at one junction end may stem from a read error. The chain carries TRBV19 and TRBJ2-7; TRBD2 agrees at 8 bases. The origin of this receptor is a man aged 45-65 years with active COVID-19. The sample comprised peripheral blood. The CDR3 bases are TGTGCGAGTAGACGGGGAGCGGGAGACTACGAGCAGTACTTC. Translation: CASRRGAGDYEQYF.